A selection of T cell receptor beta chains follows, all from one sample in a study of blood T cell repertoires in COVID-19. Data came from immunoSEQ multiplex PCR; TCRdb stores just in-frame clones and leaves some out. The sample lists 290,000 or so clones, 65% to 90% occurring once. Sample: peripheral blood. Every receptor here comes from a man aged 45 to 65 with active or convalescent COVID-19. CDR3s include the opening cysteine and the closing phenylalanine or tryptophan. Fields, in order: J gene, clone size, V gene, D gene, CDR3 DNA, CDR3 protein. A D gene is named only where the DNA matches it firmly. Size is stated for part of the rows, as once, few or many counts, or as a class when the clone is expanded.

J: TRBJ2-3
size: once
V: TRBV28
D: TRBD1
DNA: TGTGCCAGCACCCGGACAGGGTTGAGGGCAGATACGCAGTATTTT
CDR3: CASTRTGLRADTQYF

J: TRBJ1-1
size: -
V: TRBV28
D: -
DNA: TGTGCCAGCAGTTTAGCGAGGGCAGGGAACACTGAAGCTTTCTTT
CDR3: CASSLARAGNTEAFF

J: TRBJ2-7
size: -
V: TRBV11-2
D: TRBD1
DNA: TGTGCCAGCAGCCCCTGGACAGGGCGGGTTGACGAGCAGTACTTC
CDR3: CASSPWTGRVDEQYF

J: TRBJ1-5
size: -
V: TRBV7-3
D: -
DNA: TGTGCCAGCACCAAATCCCCGAGCTCCGGGGGATTTAGCAATCAGCCCCAGCATTTT
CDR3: CASTKSPSSGGFSNQPQHF

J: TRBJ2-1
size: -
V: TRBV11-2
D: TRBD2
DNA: TGTGCCAGCAGCCCTTTCCCGGGGGAGGGCCGGTACAATGAGCAGTTCTTC
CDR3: CASSPFPGEGRYNEQFF

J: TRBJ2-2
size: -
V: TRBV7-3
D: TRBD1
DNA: TGTGCCAGCAGCTTAACTCGCGACAGGGCGAACACCGGGGAGCTGTTTTTT
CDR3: CASSLTRDRANTGELFF

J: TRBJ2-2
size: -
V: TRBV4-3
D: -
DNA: TGCGCCAGCAGCCCCCGAGAGGAGGGGGGGGAGCTGTTTTTT
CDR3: CASSPREEGGELFF

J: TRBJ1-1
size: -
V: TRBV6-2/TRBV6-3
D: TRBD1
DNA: TGTGCCAGCAGTCAGACAGGGGGAACTGAAGCTTTCTTT
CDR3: CASSQTGGTEAFF

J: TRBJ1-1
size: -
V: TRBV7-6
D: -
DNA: TGTGCCAGCAGCCCGCGATCAAACACTGAAGCTTTCTTT
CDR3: CASSPRSNTEAFF

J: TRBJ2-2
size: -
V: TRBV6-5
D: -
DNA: TGTGCCAGCCGGCGGGAGAACACCGGGGAGCTGTTTTTT
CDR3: CASRRENTGELFF

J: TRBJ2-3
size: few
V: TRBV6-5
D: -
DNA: TGTGCCAGCAGTCAACAGGGTATTGATACGCAGTATTTT
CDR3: CASSQQGIDTQYF

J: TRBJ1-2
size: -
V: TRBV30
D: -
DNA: TGTGCCTGGACTCCTCTAGGAGGAGACTATGGCTACACCTTC
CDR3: CAWTPLGGDYGYTF

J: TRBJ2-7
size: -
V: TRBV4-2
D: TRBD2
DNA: TGTGCCAGCAGCCAAGGGACTAGCGGCACCCCCTACGAGCAGTACTTC
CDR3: CASSQGTSGTPYEQYF

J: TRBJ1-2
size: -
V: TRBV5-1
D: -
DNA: TGCGCCAGCAGCTTGGGCCATGGGGACCGAGGGAGGGCAGGCTACACCTTC
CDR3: CASSLGHGDRGRAGYTF

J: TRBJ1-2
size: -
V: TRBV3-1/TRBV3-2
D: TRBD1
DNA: TGTGCCAGCAGCCAAAGACAGGGGGCAGAGAGGGGCTACACCTTC
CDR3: CASSQRQGAERGYTF

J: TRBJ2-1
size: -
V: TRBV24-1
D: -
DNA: TGTGCCACCAGTGATTCAGGGACACTAAACAATGAGCAGTTCTTC
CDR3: CATSDSGTLNNEQFF

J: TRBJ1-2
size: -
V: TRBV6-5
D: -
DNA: TGTGCCAGCAGTCAAAATCGGGGTGCCTATGGCTACACCTTC
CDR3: CASSQNRGAYGYTF

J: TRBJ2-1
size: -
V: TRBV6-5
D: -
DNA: TGTGCCAGCAGTTACTTAGGAGCCGGGACTCCAGAGTTCTTC
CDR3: CASSYLGAGTPEFF

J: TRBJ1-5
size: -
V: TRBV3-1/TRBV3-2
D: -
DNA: TGTGCCAGCAGCCTCCAGGGGTCGTCGTCGCCCCAGCATTTT
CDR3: CASSLQGSSSPQHF

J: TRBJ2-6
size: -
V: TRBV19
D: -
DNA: TGTGCCAGTAGTAAACCGACAGGAAACTCTGGGGCCAACGTCCTGACTTTC
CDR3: CASSKPTGNSGANVLTF

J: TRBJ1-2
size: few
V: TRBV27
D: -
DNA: TGTGCCAGCAGTTTATATGGATTCGGGGTCTATGGCTACACCTTC
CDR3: CASSLYGFGVYGYTF

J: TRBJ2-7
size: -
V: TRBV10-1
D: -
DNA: TGCGCCAGCAGCTCCGTCAGGGGGGCCCTAGTGGATTACGAGCAGTACTTC
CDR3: CASSSVRGALVDYEQYF

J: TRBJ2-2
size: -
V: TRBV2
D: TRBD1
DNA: TGTGCCAGCAGTGCCCGGACAGGGAACACCGGGGAGCTGTTTTTT
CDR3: CASSARTGNTGELFF

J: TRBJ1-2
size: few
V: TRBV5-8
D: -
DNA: TGTGCCAGCAGCCCGTCCGGGGGTCGGGACACCTTC
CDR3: CASSPSGGRDTF

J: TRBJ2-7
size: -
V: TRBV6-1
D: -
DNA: TGTGCCAGCAGTGAAGAGCGGACGACCTACGAGCAGTACTTC
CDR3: CASSEERTTYEQYF

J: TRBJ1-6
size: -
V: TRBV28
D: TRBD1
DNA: TGTGCCAGCAGTACCCGACAGGGGGTGATATCACCCCTCCACTTT
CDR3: CASSTRQGVISPLHF

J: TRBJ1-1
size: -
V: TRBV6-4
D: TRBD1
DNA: TGTGCCAGCAGGGACGGAAACAGGGGGACTGAAGCTTTCTTT
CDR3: CASRDGNRGTEAFF

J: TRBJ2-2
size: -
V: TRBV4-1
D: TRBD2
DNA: TGCGCCAGCAGCCAAGGGCATCGGGGACTAGTGGACGTCGTCGATAGCGCCGGGGAGCTGTTTTTT
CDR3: CASSQGHRGLVDVVDSAGELFF

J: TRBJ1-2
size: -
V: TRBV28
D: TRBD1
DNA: TGTGCCAGCAGTTTAAATATTGTTGGACAGGGCCCTCAAGAGTATGGCTACACCTTC
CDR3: CASSLNIVGQGPQEYGYTF

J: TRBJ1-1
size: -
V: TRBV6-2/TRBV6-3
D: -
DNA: TGTGCCAGCAGTTACCGACGGGGGACTGAAGCTTTCTTT
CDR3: CASSYRRGTEAFF

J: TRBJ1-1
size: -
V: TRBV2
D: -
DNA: TGTGCCAGCAGTGAGAGCGGGAGGGCTGAAGCTTTCTTT
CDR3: CASSESGRAEAFF

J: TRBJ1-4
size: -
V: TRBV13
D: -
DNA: TGTGCCAGCAGCGGCAGGGTCAATAGTGAAAAACTGTTTTTT
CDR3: CASSGRVNSEKLFF

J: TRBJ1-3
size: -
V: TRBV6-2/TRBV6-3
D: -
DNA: TGTGCCAGCAGTTACGAAGTAGAGAGGAACACCATATATTTT
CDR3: CASSYEVERNTIYF

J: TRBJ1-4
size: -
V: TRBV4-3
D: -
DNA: TGCGCCAGCAGCCAAGAGAGCGGGGGAAGGGGCCGGAGGTACACTAATGAAAAACTGTTTTTT
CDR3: CASSQESGGRGRRYTNEKLFF

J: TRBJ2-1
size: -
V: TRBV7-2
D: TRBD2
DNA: TGTGCCAGCAGCTTAGATTTAGCGGGGGGGTCCTACAATGAGCAGTTCTTC
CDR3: CASSLDLAGGSYNEQFF

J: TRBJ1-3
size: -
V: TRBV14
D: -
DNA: TGTGCCAGCAGCCTCACTTTTTCTCCAGGGGTATATTTT
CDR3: CASSLTFSPGVYF

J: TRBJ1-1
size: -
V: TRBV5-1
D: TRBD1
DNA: TGCGCCAGCAGCTTGGCCGCCGGGACAGGGAACACTGAAGCTTTCTTT
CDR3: CASSLAAGTGNTEAFF

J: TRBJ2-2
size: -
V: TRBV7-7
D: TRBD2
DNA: TGTGCCAGCAGTCCTAGCGGGTCGACCGGGGAGCTGTTTTTT
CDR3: CASSPSGSTGELFF

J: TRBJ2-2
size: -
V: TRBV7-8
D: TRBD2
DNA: TGTGCCAGCAGCTCATTTAGCGGGAGGAACACCGGGGAGCTGTTTTTT
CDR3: CASSSFSGRNTGELFF

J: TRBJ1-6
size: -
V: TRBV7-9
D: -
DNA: TGTGCCAGCAGCCAAAGACCGCTCCTAGGCCCTAATTCACCCCTCCACTTT
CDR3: CASSQRPLLGPNSPLHF

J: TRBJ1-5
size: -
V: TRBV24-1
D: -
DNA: TGTGCCACCAGTGATTTGGGCCGCAATCAGCCCCAGCATTTT
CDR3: CATSDLGRNQPQHF

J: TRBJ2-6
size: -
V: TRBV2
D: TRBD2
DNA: TGTGCCAGCAGTGAGAGTGGTCTAGCGGCGGTCTCTGGGGCCAACGTCCTGACTTTC
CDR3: CASSESGLAAVSGANVLTF

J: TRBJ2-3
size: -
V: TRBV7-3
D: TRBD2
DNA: TGTGCCAGCAGCCCCTCGGGGGGAGATACGCAGTATTTT
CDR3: CASSPSGGDTQYF

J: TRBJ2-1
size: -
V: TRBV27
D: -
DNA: TGTGCCAGCAGTTTATCACTAGGGACAATCGCAAATGAGCAGTTCTTC
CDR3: CASSLSLGTIANEQFF